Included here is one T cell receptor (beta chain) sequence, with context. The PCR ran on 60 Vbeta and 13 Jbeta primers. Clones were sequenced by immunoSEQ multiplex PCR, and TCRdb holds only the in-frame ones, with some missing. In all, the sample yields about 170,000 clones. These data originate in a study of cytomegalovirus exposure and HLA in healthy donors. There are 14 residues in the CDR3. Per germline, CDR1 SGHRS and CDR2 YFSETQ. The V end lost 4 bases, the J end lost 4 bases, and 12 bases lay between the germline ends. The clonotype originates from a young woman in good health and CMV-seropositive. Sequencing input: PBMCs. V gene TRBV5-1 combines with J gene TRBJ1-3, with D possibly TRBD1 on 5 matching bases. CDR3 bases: TGCGCCAGCAGCCCGACTCCAGGGGGAAACACCATATATTTT. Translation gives CASSPTPGGNTIYF.